This T cell receptor beta chain was sequenced during a study of post-analysis software for immune sequencing data. The overall study: Progressive-relapsing, secondary progressive and relapsing-remitting multiple sclerosis were among the disease courses included. Findings and limits, study-wide: Elevated frequency relative to controls characterized four or five TRBV segments in patients, TRBV5-6, TRBV5-1 and TRBV20-1 among them.

Trimming left V 2 bases short and J 0 bases short, with 11 bases between. CDR3 length: 15 residues. The germline CDR1 and CDR2 sequences are SQVTM and ANQGSEA. Sequencing libraries made from TCR beta cDNA carried unique molecular identifiers. Yield was some 540,000 cDNA molecules from roughly 0.93 to 9.6 million T cells. TCRdb reanalysed the PCR reads using MiXCR and keeps one entry per CDR3 protein. The table includes roughly 700,000 distinct CDR3 sequences, just under 30% detected once. This clonotype was found a few times. Its antigen is currently unknown. This sequence joins TRBV29-1 and TRBJ2-1; D is perhaps TRBD2 (5 bases). The source of this sequence is a girl aged 5-17 years with multiple sclerosis. The sequenced sample was blood. The CDR3 coding sequence is TGCAGCGTTGAATCCCCGGGGAGCTCCTACAATGAGCAGTTCTTC. This codes for CSVESPGSSYNEQFF.